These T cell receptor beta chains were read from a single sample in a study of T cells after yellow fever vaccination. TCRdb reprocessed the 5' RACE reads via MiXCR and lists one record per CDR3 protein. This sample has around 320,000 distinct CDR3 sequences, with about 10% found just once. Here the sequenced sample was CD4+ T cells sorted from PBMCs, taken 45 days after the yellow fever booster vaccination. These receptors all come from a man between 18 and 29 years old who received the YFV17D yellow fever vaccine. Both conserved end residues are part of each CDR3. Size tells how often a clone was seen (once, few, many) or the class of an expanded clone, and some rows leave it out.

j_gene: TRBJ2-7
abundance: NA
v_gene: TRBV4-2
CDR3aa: CASSQEIRWGGTYEQYF

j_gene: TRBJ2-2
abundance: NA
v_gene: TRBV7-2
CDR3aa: CASRGDRNTGELFF

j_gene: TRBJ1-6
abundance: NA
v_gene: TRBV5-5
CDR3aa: CASSLAASSYNSPLHF

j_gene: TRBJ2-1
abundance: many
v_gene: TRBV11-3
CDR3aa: CASSLDPVTSGEQFF

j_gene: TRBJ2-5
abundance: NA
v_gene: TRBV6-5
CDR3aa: CASSYASGTQYF

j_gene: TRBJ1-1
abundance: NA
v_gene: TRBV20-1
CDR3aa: CSAPSQGDTEAFF

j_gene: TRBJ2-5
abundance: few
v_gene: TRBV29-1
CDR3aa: CSVRRTSGVQETQYF

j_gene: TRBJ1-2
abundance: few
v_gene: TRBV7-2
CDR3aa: CASSLGPSAYGYTF

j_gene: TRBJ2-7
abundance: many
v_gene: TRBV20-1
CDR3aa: CSARDPGQPYEQYF

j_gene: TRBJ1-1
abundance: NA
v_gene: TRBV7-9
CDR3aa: CASSVQGLVNTEAFF

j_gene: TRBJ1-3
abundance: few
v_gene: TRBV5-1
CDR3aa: CASSPDISGNTIYF

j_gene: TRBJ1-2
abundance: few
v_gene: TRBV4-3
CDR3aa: CASSRHREYGYTF

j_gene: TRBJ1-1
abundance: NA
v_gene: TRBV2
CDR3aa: CASIRPDRGHTEAFF

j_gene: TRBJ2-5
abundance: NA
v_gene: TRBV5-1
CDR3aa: CATQGLPDQETQYF

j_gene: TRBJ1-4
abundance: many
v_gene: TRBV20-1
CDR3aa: CSARAPGQGSNEKLFF

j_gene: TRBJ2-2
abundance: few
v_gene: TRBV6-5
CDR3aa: CASSLEPGANTGELFF

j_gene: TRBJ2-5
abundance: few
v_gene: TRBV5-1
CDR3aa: CASRFTGVETQYF

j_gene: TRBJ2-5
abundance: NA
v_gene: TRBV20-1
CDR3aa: CSARETGTSGGAYQETQYF

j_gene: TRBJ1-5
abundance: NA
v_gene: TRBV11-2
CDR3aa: CASSLGQGYSNQPQHF

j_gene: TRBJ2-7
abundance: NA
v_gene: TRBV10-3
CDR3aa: CAISAGSPYEQYF

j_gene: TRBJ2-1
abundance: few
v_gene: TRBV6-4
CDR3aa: CASSGAGGPYNEQFF

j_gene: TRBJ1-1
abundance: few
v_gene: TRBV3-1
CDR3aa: CASSQGQGLKNTEAFF

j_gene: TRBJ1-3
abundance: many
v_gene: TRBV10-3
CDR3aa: CAISAVTRHGNTIYF

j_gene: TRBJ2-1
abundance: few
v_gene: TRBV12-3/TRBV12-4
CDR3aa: CASSFGHVNEQFF

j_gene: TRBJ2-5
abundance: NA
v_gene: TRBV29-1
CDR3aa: CSVRSGDQETQYF

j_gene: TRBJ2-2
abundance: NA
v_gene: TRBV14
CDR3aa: CASSRSGTGNTGELFF

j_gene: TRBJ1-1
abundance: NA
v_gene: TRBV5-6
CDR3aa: CASSLEGRSGRYAFF

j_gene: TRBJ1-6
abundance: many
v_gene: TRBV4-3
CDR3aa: CASSQDYSPLHF

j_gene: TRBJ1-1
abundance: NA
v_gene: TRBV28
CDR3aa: CASRSGEDTEAFF

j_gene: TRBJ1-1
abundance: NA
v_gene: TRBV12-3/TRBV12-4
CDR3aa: CASRLNTEAFF

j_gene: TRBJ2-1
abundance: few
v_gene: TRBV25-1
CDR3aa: CASEALTGRGSYNEQFF

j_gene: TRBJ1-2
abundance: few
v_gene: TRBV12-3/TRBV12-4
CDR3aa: CASTTHSDTNYGYTF

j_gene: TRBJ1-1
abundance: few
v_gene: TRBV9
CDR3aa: CASSLGSNTEAFF

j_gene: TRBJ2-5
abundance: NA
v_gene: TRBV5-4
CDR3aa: CASSLAGQGEETQYF

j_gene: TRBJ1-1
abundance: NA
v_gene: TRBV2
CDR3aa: CARETGGDITEAFF

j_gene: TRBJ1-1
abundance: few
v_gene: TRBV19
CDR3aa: CASSRQMITEAFF

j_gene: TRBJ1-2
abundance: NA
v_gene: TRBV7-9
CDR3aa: CATAGQPPNYGYTF

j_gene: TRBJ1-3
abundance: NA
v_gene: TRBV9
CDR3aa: CASSPSQGSGNTIYF

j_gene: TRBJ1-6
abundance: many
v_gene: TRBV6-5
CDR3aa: CASSPRGFPNSPLHF

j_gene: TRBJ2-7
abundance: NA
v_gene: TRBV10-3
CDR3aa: CATVTSGGQYEQYF

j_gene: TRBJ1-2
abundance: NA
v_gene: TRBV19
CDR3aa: CASSPQSGGAGYGYTF

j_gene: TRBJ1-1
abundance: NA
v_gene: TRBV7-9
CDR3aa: CASSSSGNAEAFF

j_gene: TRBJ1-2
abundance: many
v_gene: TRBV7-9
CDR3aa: CASSGQGPGGYTF